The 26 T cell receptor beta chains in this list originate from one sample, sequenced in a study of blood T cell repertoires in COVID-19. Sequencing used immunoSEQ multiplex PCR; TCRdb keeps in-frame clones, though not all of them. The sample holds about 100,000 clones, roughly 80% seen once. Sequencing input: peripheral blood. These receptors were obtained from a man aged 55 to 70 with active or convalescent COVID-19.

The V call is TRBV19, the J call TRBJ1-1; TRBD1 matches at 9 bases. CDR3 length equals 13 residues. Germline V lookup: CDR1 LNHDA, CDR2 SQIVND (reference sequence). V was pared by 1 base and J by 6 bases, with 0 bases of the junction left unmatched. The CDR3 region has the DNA TGTGCCAGTAGTATAGGGACAGGGGCTGAAGCTTTCTTT. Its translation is CASSIGTGAEAFF.

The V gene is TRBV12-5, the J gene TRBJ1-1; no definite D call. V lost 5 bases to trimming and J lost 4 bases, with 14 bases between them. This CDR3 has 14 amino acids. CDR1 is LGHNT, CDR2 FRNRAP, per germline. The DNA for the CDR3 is TGTGCTAGTGGTCCGACCGGGATCCTCACTGAAGCTTTCTTT. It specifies CASGPTGILTEAFF.

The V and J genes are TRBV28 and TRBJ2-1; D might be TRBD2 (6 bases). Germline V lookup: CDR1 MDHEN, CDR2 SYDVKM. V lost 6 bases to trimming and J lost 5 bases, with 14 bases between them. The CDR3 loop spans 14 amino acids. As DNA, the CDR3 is TGTGCCAGCAGCTCCGGCGGAGGGAACAATGAGCAGTTCTTC. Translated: CASSSGGGNNEQFF.

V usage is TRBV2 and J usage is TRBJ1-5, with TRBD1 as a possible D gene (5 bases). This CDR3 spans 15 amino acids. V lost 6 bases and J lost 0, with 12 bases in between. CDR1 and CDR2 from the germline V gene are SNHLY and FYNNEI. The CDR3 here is CASSWTSYSNQPQHF. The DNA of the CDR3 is TGTGCCAGCAGCTGGACATCCTATAGCAATCAGCCCCAGCATTTT.

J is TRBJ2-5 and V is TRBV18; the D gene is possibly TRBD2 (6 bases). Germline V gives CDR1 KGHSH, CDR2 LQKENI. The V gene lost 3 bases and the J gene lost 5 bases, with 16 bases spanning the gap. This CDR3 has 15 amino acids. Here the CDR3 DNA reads TGTGCCAGCTCACCGGGGCAGGGAGGTCGGGAGACCCAGTACTTC. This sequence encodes CASSPGQGGRETQYF.

The CDR3 DNA sequence: TGCGCCAGCAGCCCCTGGGGGGGGGTGAGTGAGCAGTTCTTC. This gives the protein CASSPWGGVSEQFF. The rearrangement links TRBV4-3 to TRBJ2-1; TRBD2 aligns across 7 bases. V shed 4 bases and J 9 bases; nucleotides not matched to a gene: 9. From germline, CDR1 is LGHNA and CDR2 YSLEER. The CDR3 runs 14 residues.

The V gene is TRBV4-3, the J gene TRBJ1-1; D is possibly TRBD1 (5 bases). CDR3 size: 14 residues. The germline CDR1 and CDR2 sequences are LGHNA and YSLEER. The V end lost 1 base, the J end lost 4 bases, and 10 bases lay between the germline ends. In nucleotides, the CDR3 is TGCGCCAGCAGCCAAGTCCGGGGGTCCACTGAAGCTTTCTTT. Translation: CASSQVRGSTEAFF.

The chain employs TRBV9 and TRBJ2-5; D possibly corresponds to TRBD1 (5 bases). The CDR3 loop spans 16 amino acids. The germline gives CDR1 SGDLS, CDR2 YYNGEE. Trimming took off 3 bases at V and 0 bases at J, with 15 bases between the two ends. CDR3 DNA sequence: TGTGCCAGCAGCGCCCGGCAGGGAAGGTACCAAGAGACCCAGTACTTC. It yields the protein CASSARQGRYQETQYF.

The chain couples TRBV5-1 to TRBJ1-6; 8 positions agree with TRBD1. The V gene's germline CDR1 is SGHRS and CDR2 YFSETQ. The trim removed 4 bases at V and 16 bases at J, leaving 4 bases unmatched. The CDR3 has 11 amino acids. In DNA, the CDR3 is TGCGCCAGCAGCCCAGGACAGGGTCTCCACTTT. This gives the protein CASSPGQGLHF.

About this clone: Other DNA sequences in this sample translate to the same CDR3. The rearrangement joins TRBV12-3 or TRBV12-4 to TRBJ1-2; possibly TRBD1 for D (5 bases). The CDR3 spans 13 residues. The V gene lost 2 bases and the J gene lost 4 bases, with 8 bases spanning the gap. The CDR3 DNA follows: TGTGCCAGCAGTTTATCAGGGTCCTATGGCTACACCTTC. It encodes CASSLSGSYGYTF.

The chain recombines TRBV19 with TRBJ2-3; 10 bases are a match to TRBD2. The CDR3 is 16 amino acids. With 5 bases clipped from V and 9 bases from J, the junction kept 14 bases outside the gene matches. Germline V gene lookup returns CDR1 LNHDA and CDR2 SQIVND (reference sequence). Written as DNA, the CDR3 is TGTGCCAGTAGTCCTCCGGGACTAGCGTCCCCATCCACGCAGTATTTT. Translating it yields CASSPPGLASPSTQYF.

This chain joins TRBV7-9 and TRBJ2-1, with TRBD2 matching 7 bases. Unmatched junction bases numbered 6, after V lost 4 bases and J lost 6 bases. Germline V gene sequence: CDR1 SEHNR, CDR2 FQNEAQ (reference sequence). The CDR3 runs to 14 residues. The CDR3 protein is CASSSSTSVNEQFF. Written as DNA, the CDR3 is TGTGCCAGCAGCTCCTCCACTAGCGTCAATGAGCAGTTCTTC. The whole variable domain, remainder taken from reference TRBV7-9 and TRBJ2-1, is DTGVSQNPRHKITKRGQNVTFRCDPISEHNRLYWYRQTLGQGPEFLTYFQNEAQLEKSRLLSDRFSAERPKGSFSTLEIQRTEQGDSAMYLCASSSSTSVNEQFFGPGTRLTVL.

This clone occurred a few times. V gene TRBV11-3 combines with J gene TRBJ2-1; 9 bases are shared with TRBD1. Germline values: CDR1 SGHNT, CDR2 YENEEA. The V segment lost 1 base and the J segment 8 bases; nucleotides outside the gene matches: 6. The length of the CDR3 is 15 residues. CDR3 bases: TGTGCCAGCAGCTTAGGACAGGGGGGTTTTTATGAGCAGTTCTTC. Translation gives CASSLGQGGFYEQFF.

CDR3 DNA sequence: TGTGCCAGCAGTTCTACAGGGGGTGAAAAACTGTTTTTT. Amino acids: CASSSTGGEKLFF. The V and J genes are TRBV12-3 or TRBV12-4 and TRBJ1-4; 8 bases are a match to TRBD1. With V trimmed by 4 bases and J by 7 bases, 2 bases remained unmatched. The CDR3 totals 13 residues.

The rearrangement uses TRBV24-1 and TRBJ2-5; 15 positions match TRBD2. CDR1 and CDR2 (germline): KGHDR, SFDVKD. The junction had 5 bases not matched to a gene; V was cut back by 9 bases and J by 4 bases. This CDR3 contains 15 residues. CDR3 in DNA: TGTGCCACCGGAGGGGGACTAGCGGGAGGAGAGACCCAGTACTTC. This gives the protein CATGGGLAGGETQYF.

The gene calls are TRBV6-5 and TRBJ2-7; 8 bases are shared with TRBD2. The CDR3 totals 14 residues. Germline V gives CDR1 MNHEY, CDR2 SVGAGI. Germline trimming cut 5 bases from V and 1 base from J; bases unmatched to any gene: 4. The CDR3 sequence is CASSPGGGSYEQYV. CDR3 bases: TGTGCCAGCAGTCCGGGAGGGGGATCCTACGAGCAGTACGTC.

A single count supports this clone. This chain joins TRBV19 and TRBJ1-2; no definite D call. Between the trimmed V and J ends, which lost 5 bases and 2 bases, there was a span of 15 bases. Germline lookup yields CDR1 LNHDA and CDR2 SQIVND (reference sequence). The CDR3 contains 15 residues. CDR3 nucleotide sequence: TGTGCCAGTAGTCGGAATACAGACCTGAACTATGGCTACACCTTC. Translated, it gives CASSRNTDLNYGYTF.

This CDR3 reads CASSPLNQPQHF. CDR3 DNA: TGTGCCAGCAGTCCACTTAATCAGCCCCAGCATTTT. The chain employs TRBV6-5 and TRBJ1-5; D remains unclear. Germline V gives CDR1 MNHEY, CDR2 SVGAGI. V was trimmed by 5 bases and J by 4 bases, leaving 6 bases between them. The CDR3 totals 12 residues.

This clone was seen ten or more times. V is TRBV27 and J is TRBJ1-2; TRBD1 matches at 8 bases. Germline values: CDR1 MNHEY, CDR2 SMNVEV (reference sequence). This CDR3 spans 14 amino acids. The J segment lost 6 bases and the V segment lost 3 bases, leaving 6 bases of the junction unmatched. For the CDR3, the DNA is TGTGCCAGCAGTTTCCAGGACAGGGTGGATGGCTACACCTTC. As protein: CASSFQDRVDGYTF.

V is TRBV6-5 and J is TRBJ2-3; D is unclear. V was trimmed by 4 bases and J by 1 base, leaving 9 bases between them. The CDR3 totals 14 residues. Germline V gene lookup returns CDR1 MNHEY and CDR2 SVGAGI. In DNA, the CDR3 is TGTGCCAGCAGTTCATCGGGTGGCACAGATACGCAGTATTTT. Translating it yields CASSSSGGTDTQYF.

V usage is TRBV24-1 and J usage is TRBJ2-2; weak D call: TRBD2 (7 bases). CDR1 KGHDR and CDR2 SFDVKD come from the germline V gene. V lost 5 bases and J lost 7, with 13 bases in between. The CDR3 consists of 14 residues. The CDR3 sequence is CATSANREGGELFF. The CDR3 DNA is TGTGCCACCAGTGCCAACAGGGAGGGCGGGGAGCTGTTTTTT.

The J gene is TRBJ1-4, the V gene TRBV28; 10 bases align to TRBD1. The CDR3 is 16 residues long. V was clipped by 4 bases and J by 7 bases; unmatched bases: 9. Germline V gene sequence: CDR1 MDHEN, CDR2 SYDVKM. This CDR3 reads CASSSADRGLVEKLFF. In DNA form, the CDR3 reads TGTGCCAGCAGTTCGGCTGACAGGGGGCTTGTTGAAAAACTGTTTTTT.

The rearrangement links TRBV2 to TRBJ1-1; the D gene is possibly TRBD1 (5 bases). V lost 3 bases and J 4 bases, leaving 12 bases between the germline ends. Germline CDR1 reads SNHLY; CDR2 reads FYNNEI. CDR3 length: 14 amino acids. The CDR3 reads CASSEGLGSTEAFF. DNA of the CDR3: TGTGCCAGCAGTGAGGGGCTGGGAAGCACTGAAGCTTTCTTT.

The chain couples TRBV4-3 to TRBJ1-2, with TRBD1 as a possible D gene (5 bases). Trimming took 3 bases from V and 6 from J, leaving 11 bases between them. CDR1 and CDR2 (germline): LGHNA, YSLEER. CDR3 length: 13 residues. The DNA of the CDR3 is TGCGCCAGCAGCCACCTCCGGGGGGATGGCTACACCTTC. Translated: CASSHLRGDGYTF.

The CDR3, as DNA: TGTGCCAGCGAGAGGGGGACAGGGGGTCGGGGCACCTTC. It codes for CASERGTGGRGTF. The chain couples TRBV2 to TRBJ1-2, with 11 nucleotides matching TRBD1. Germline V gene lookup returns CDR1 SNHLY and CDR2 FYNNEI. The CDR3 totals 13 residues. The ends lost 8 bases at V and 13 bases at J; junction bases unmatched: 12.

The CDR3 coding sequence is TGTGCCAGCAGCATACCGGGACTAGCGATTCCTGGGGAGACCCAGTACTTC. This encodes CASSIPGLAIPGETQYF. The chain carries TRBV11-3 and TRBJ2-5; TRBD2 matches 10 bases. With 5 bases clipped from V and 5 bases from J, the junction kept 14 bases outside the gene matches. Germline V gene sequence: CDR1 SGHNT, CDR2 YENEEA. This CDR3 is built from 17 residues.